The 17 T cell receptor beta chains below were found in one sample sequenced in a study of blood T cell repertoires in COVID-19. Measured with immunoSEQ multiplex PCR; TCRdb has only the in-frame clones, and not every one. This sample has 400,000 or so clones; around 89% occur once, and the top ten carry 0.95% to 1.2%. The sequenced sample was PBMCs or T cells enriched from blood (not recorded which). The receptors come from a man aged 25-45 years who had recovered from COVID-19.

The chain links TRBV7-2 to TRBJ1-5; TRBD1 aligns across 12 bases. V was clipped by 4 bases and J by 6 bases; unmatched bases: 7. This CDR3 has 16 amino acids. CDR1 and CDR2 (germline): SGHTA, FQGNSA. The CDR3 here is CASSSFGTGGGQPQHF. The CDR3 DNA reads as TGTGCCAGCAGCTCCTTCGGGACAGGGGGCGGTCAGCCCCAGCATTTT.

The CDR3: CASSLARGLAVYNEQFF. For the CDR3, the DNA is TGTGCCAGCAGCTTAGCCCGGGGCCTAGCGGTATACAATGAGCAGTTCTTC. V and J are TRBV11-3 and TRBJ2-1; 7 bases are shared with TRBD2. V trimming: 1 base; J trimming: 4 bases; junction bases outside the gene matches: 10. This CDR3 has 17 amino acids. CDR1 SGHNT and CDR2 YENEEA come from the germline V gene.

This clone appeared a single time. The V gene is TRBV27, the J gene TRBJ1-1; 8 bases agree with TRBD1. J was trimmed by 11 bases and V by 2 bases; bases with no gene match: 4. Germline values: CDR1 MNHEY, CDR2 SMNVEV (reference sequence). CDR3 length equals 12 residues. The CDR3 DNA sequence: TGTGCCAGCAGTTTAGGGACAGGTACCGCTTTCTTT. It codes for CASSLGTGTAFF.

V usage is TRBV30 and J usage is TRBJ1-3; D gene uncertain. With 2 bases removed from V and 0 bases from J, the gap between germline ends came to 5 bases. CDR1 and CDR2 (germline): GTSNPN, SVGIG (reference sequence). The CDR3 covers 13 residues. This chain's CDR3 is CAWSLYSGNTIYF. CDR3 DNA: TGTGCCTGGAGTTTGTACTCTGGAAACACCATATATTTT.

This rearrangement joins TRBV13 to TRBJ1-6, with D maybe TRBD1 (6 bases). The CDR3 is 16 residues long. The germline CDR1 and CDR2 sequences are PRHDT and FYEKMQ (reference sequence). The V gene lost 5 bases and the J gene lost 2 bases, with 13 bases spanning the gap. The DNA of the CDR3 is TGTGCCAGCAGCCCAACCCAGGGGACCTATAATTCACCCCTCCACTTT. It translates to CASSPTQGTYNSPLHF.

V and J are TRBV27 and TRBJ2-7; 9 nucleotides agree with TRBD1. The CDR3 is made up of 15 amino acids. Germline CDR1 MNHEY, CDR2 SMNVEV (reference sequence). V shed 8 bases, J shed 3 bases, and the junction held 11 bases outside the gene matches. The CDR3 region is CASGGRTGANYEQYF. The CDR3 DNA follows: TGTGCCAGCGGGGGGCGGACAGGGGCAAACTACGAGCAGTACTTC.

The chain joins TRBV2 to TRBJ2-3; TRBD2 matches at 13 bases. With 6 bases clipped from V and 0 bases from J, the junction kept 24 bases outside the gene matches. The CDR3 has 23 amino acids. Germline CDR1 and CDR2: SNHLY and FYNNEI. Here the CDR3 DNA reads TGTGCCAGCAGCCCGGAGGGTCGGACTAGCGGGAGACCCCACATCAATAGCACAGATACGCAGTATTTT. Protein sequence: CASSPEGRTSGRPHINSTDTQYF.

This rearrangement joins TRBV29-1 to TRBJ2-7; no definite D call. Germline CDR1 reads SQVTM; CDR2 reads ANQGSEA. The CDR3 length is 12 residues. The ends were cut back, 6 bases at V and 2 bases at J, with 11 bases in the middle. CDR3 coding DNA: TGCAGCGTCATCGGAGTCACCTACGAGCAGTACTTC. It specifies CSVIGVTYEQYF.

The rearrangement uses TRBV7-9 and TRBJ1-5; 8 nucleotides line up with TRBD1. The J segment lost 7 bases and the V segment lost 5 bases, leaving 1 base of the junction unmatched. The CDR3 is 12 amino acids. CDR1 SEHNR and CDR2 FQNEAQ come from the germline V gene (reference sequence). CDR3 nucleotide sequence: TGTGCCAGCAGCGGACAGGGACAGCCCCAGCATTTT. Its protein is CASSGQGQPQHF. The full variable domain, its missing parts supplied by reference TRBV7-9 and TRBJ1-5, is DTGVSQNPRHKITKRGQNVTFRCDPISEHNRLYWYRQTLGQGPEFLTYFQNEAQLEKSRLLSDRFSAERPKGSFSTLEIQRTEQGDSAMYLCASSGQGQPQHFGDGTRLSIL.

V gene TRBV15 combines with J gene TRBJ1-3, with 9 bases that match TRBD1. V lost 1 base to trimming and J lost 2 bases; unmatched junction nucleotides: 0. The CDR3 covers 15 residues. In germline, CDR1 is LNHNV, CDR2 YYDKDF (reference sequence). In DNA, the CDR3 is TGTGCCACCAGCAGAGGGACAGGGGCTGGAAACACCATATATTTT. This encodes CATSRGTGAGNTIYF. The whole variable domain, remainder taken from reference TRBV15 and TRBJ1-3, is DAMVIQNPRYQVTQFGKPVTLSCSQTLNHNVMYWYQQKSSQAPKLLFHYYDKDFNNEADTPDNFQSRRPNTSFCFLDIRSPGLGDTAMYLCATSRGTGAGNTIYFGEGSWLTVV.

J is TRBJ1-6 and V is TRBV28; 7 positions match TRBD1. Trimming removed 2 bases from V and 6 bases from J; junction bases left unmatched: 4. This CDR3 is 15 amino acids long. The germline gives CDR1 MDHEN, CDR2 SYDVKM. The CDR3 sequence is CASSLPTGINSPLHF. As DNA, the CDR3 is TGTGCCAGCAGTTTACCGACAGGGATTAATTCACCCCTCCACTTT.

The rearrangement joins TRBV11-2 to TRBJ1-6; 7 bases map to TRBD1. Per germline, CDR1 SGHAT and CDR2 FQNNGV. The CDR3 totals 15 residues. J was trimmed by 3 bases and V by 4 bases; bases with no gene match: 3. CDR3: CASSSGTDYNSPLHF. DNA of the CDR3: TGTGCCAGCAGCTCCGGGACAGACTATAATTCACCCCTCCACTTT.

This chain links TRBV3-1 (or the pseudogene TRBV3-2) with TRBJ1-2, with D perhaps TRBD1 (6 bases). The germline V gene has CDR1 LGHDT and CDR2 YNNKEL (reference sequence). The ends were cut back, 5 bases at V and 4 bases at J, with 17 bases in the middle. The CDR3 totals 15 residues. CDR3 nucleotides: TGTGCCAGCAGCGGGGGGGCCGGATTTTTCTATGGCTACACCTTC. Its translation: CASSGGAGFFYGYTF.

The rearrangement uses TRBV29-1 and TRBJ1-1, with a weak D call TRBD1 (5 bases). The germline gives CDR1 SQVTM, CDR2 ANQGSEA. V lost 8 bases, J lost 1 base, and 14 bases lay in between. The CDR3 loop spans 13 amino acids. The CDR3 loop is CSSRQYENTEAFF. The CDR3, as DNA: TGCAGCTCGAGACAGTACGAGAACACTGAAGCTTTCTTT.

Details on this clone: The junction does not match germline at one end; this may be a read error. V gene TRBV7-6 combines with J gene TRBJ2-1; 8 bases fit TRBD2. CDR1 is SGHVS, CDR2 FNYEAQ, per germline. The CDR3 sequence is 16 residues long. CDR3 loop: CASSLDEREPYNEQFF. The CDR3 DNA reads as TGTGCCAGCAGCTTAGACGAGCGGGAGCCCTACAATGAGCAATTCTTC.

This sequence joins TRBV7-9 and TRBJ2-3, with D unresolved. The length of the CDR3 is 12 residues. Looked up from germline, CDR1 is SEHNR and CDR2 is FQNEAQ (reference sequence). Trimming removed 5 bases at V and 2 bases at J, with 5 bases between. DNA of the CDR3: TGTGCCAGCAGCCCAGTCACAGATACGCAGTATTTT. This encodes CASSPVTDTQYF.

The chain combines TRBV2 with TRBJ2-1; 7 bases map to TRBD2. The CDR3 has 13 residues. Looked up from germline, CDR1 is SNHLY and CDR2 is FYNNEI. The J segment lost 12 bases and the V segment lost 6 bases, leaving 11 bases of the junction unmatched. This chain's CDR3 is CASRAGVQGGQFF. In nucleotides, the CDR3 is TGTGCCAGCAGGGCGGGGGTACAAGGAGGGCAGTTCTTC.